The clone carrying this T cell receptor beta chain occurred once. Its cognate antigen is unknown. Sequenced by immunoSEQ multiplex PCR; TCRdb stores in-frame clones only, minus some. The profile shows 33,000 or so clones, 85% to 90% of them singletons. These data are taken from a study of stem cell transplantation in POMP-related autoinflammatory disease. The study's findings and limits: Across all analyzed T-cell subsets, patients with PRAID tended toward reduced diversity and increased clonality. In PRAID patients, the number of distinct TRB V-J gene pairings was restricted.

This receptor was taken from a human donor with POMP-related autoinflammation and immune dysregulation (PRAID). The material was CD4+ T cells from PBMCs, obtained before stem cell transplantation.

The CDR3 region is CASSFRRTGATDTQYF. The CDR3 region has the DNA TGTGCCAGCAGCTTTCGGCGGACAGGGGCGACAGATACGCAGTATTTT. The rearrangement uses TRBV7-3 and TRBJ2-3; 9 nucleotides match TRBD1. The CDR3 consists of 16 residues. Germline CDR1 reads SGHTA; CDR2 reads FQGTGA. The trim removed 3 bases at V and 3 bases at J, leaving 7 bases unmatched. Filled out from reference TRBV7-3 and TRBJ2-3, the complete variable domain reads GAGVSQTPSNKVTEKGKYVELRCDPISGHTALYWYRQSLGQGPEFLIYFQGTGAADDSGLPNDRFFAVRPEGSVSTLKIQRTERGDSAVYLCASSFRRTGATDTQYFGPGTRLTVL.